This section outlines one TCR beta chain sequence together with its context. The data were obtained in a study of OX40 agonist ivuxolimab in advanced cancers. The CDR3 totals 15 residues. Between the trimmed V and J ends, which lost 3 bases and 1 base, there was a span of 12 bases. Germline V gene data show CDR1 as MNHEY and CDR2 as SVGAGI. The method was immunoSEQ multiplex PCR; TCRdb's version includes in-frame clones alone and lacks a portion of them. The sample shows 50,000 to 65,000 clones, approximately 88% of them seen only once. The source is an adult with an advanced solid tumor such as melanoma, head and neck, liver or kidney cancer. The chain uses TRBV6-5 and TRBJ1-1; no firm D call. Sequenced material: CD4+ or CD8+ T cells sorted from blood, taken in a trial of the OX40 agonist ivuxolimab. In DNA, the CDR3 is TGTGCCAGCAGTTATTGGGGTACGACGAACACTGAAGCTTTCTTT. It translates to CASSYWGTTNTEAFF.